The clone carrying this T cell receptor beta chain was seen a single time. No antigen is known for it. This sample is part of a study of blood T cells in healthy people across ages. Notes on the study in general: It was held that diversity estimates obtained from one million T cells represented underestimates.

For every donor, a draw yielded 8.5 to 10 milliliters of peripheral blood. A J-beta primer mix and a sample-barcoded 5' primer were used in a second PCR of about 7 to 12 cycles. One entry per CDR3 protein results from TCRdb running MiXCR on the 5' RACE reads. The repertoire holds hundreds of thousands of distinct CDR3 sequences, with 56% as singletons. Input material: blood. The sequence came from a man aged 35-49 years in good health.

For the CDR3, the DNA is TGCAGTGCTAGAGCAAAGCCAGAGGACACGCAGTATTTT. Translation gives CSARAKPEDTQYF. The V gene is TRBV20-1, the J gene TRBJ2-3; D not certain. With 1 base removed from V and 9 bases from J, the gap between germline ends came to 14 bases. Germline-derived CDR1 and CDR2 are DFQATT and SNEGSKA (reference sequence). The CDR3 contains 13 residues.